These T cell receptor beta chains were read from a single sample in a study of blood T cell repertoires in COVID-19. Data came from immunoSEQ multiplex PCR; TCRdb stores just in-frame clones and leaves some out. In the table there are around 170,000 clones, 74% of which are singletons. The material sequenced was peripheral blood. The receptors were gathered from an elderly woman with acute or convalescent COVID-19. Both conserved end residues are part of each CDR3. The D gene is left open where the match is weak. Where a row states a size, it is once, few, many or the class of an expanded clone; other rows omit it.

v_call	cdr3_length	d_call	j_call	clone_size	cdr3_nt	cdr3_aa
TRBV7-9	14	NA	TRBJ2-7	few	TGTGCCAGCAGCTTACCGACTAGCTCCTACGAGCAGTACTTC	CASSLPTSSYEQYF
TRBV19	15	TRBD1	TRBJ1-1	NA	TGTGCCAGTAGATGGACAGGGGACGTGGGCACTGAAGCTTTCTTT	CASRWTGDVGTEAFF
TRBV2	15	NA	TRBJ2-1	NA	TGTGCCAGCAGTGAAGAGTGGCCTTCACACAATGAGCAGTTCTTC	CASSEEWPSHNEQFF
TRBV14	17	TRBD1	TRBJ2-1	NA	TGTGCCAGCAGCCACAGACCGGGACAGGGTTACCACAATGAGCAGTTCTTC	CASSHRPGQGYHNEQFF
TRBV5-1	15	TRBD2	TRBJ2-2	NA	TGCGCCAGCAACAATCGAGTAGCGGGCACCGGGGAGCTGTTTTTT	CASNNRVAGTGELFF
TRBV6-5	13	NA	TRBJ2-1	NA	TGTGCCAGCAGTACGGGATTTCGGAATGAGCAGTTCTTC	CASSTGFRNEQFF
TRBV20-1	15	TRBD1	TRBJ1-2	NA	TGCAGTGCTAGTAAGGGACAGGGGCTCTCTTGGGGCTACACCTTC	CSASKGQGLSWGYTF
TRBV9	16	TRBD2	TRBJ2-1	NA	TGTGCCAGCAGCGTACTAGCGGGAGGTAGTATCGGTGAGCAGTTCTTC	CASSVLAGGSIGEQFF
TRBV11-2	18	NA	TRBJ2-3	NA	TGTGCCAGCAGCTCCGCTTCCCCTGGCGGGGCCTTCCTGGATACGCAGTATTTT	CASSSASPGGAFLDTQYF
TRBV7-2	17	TRBD1	TRBJ2-6	few	TGTGCCAGCAGCCCCCAGCACAGGGGGCATGGGGCCAACGTCCTGACTTTC	CASSPQHRGHGANVLTF
TRBV7-2	16	NA	TRBJ1-1	NA	TGTGCCAGCAGCCCTCTTCACGACAGACCTAACACTGAAGCTTTCTTT	CASSPLHDRPNTEAFF
TRBV27	15	NA	TRBJ2-7	many	TGTGCCAGCAGTCCAGCAGGGGCGGGCGGGTACGAGCAGTACTTC	CASSPAGAGGYEQYF
TRBV6-1	15	NA	TRBJ2-6	NA	TGTGCCAGCAGTGATCTCAGCTCTGGGGCCAACGTCCTGACTTTC	CASSDLSSGANVLTF
TRBV5-5	18	TRBD2	TRBJ2-1	NA	TGTGCCAGCAGCCCCGGGGCCCCACTAGCGGAGACATACAATGAGCAGTTCTTC	CASSPGAPLAETYNEQFF